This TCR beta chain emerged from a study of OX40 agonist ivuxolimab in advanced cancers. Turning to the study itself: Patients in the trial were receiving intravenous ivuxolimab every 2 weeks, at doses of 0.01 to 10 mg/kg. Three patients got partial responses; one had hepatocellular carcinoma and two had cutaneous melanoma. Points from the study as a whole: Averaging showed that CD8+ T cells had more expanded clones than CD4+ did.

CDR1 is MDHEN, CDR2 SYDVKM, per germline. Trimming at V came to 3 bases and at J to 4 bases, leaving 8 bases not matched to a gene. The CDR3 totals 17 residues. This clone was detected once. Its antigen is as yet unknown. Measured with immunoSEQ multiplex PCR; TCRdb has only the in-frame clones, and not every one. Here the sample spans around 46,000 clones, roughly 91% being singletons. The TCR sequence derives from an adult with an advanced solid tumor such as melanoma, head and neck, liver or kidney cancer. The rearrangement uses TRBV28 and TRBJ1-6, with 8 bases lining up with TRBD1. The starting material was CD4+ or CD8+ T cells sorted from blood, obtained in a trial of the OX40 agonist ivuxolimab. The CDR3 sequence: CASSLIGQGAYNSPLHF. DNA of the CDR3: TGTGCCAGCAGTTTGATCGGGCAGGGGGCTTATAATTCACCCCTCCACTTT.